This TCR beta chain emerged from a study of CD8 T cells in ankylosing spondylitis. Study-level points and caveats: Ankylosing spondylitis blood appeared to be characterized by a TCR beta motif of several highly homologous variants.

V lost 4 bases, J lost 2 bases, and 6 bases lay in between. Looked up from germline, CDR1 is SNHLY and CDR2 is FYNNEI. This CDR3 is built from 13 residues. Scientists made TCR beta libraries using quantitative 5'-RACE with molecular barcodes. TCRdb passed the 5' RACE reads through MiXCR, listing each CDR3 protein once. This sample has around 430,000 distinct CDR3 sequences; over 15% occur once, and the top ten carry over 1%. Concerning this clonotype itself: The antigen remains undetermined.

The J gene is TRBJ1-5, the V gene TRBV2; D ambiguous. Source material: blood, either unsorted or a sorted T cell fraction (not recorded which). This receptor was identified in a male donor with ankylosing spondylitis. Here the CDR3 DNA reads TGTGCCAGCAGTGGGAAGGGCAATCAGCCCCAGCATTTT. Amino acids: CASSGKGNQPQHF.